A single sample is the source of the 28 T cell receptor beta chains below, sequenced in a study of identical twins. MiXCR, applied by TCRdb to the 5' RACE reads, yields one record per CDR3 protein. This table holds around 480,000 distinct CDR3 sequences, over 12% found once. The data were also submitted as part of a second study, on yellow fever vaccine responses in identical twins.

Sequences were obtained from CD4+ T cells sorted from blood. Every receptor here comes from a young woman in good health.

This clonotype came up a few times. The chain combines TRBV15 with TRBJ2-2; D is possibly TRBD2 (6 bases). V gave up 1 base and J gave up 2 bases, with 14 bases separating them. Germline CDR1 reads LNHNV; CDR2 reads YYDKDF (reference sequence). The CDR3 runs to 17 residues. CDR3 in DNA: TGTGCCACCAGCAGAGTTCTAAGCGGGTTAAACACCGGGGAGCTGTTTTTT. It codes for CATSRVLSGLNTGELFF. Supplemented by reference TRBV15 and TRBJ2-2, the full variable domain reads DAMVIQNPRYQVTQFGKPVTLSCSQTLNHNVMYWYQQKSSQAPKLLFHYYDKDFNNEADTPDNFQSRRPNTSFCFLDIRSPGLGDTAMYLCATSRVLSGLNTGELFFGEGSRLTVL.

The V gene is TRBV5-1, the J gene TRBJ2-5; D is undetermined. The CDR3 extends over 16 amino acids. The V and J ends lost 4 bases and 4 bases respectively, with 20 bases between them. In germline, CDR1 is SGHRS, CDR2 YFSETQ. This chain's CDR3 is CASSPPTDIPGETQYF. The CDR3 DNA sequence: TGCGCCAGCAGCCCGCCGACGGATATACCAGGAGAGACCCAGTACTTC.

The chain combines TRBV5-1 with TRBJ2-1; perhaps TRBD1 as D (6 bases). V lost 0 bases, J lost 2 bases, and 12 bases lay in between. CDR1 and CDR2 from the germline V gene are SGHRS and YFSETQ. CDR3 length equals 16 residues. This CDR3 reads CASSLASWGPYNEQFF. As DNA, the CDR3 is TGCGCCAGCAGCTTGGCAAGCTGGGGGCCCTACAATGAGCAGTTCTTC.

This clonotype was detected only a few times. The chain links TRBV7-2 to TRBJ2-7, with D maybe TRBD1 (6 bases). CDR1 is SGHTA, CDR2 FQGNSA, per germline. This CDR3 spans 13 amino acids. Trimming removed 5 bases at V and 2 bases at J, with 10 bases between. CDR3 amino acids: CASSIHRAYEQYF. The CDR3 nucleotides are TGTGCCAGCAGCATCCACAGGGCCTACGAGCAGTACTTC.

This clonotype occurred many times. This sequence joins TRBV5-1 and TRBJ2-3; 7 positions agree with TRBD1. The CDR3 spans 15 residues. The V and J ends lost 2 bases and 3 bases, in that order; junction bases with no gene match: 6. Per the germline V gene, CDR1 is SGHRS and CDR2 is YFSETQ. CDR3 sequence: CASSFTGTATDTQYF. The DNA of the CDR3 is TGCGCCAGCAGCTTTACCGGGACAGCGACAGATACGCAGTATTTT.

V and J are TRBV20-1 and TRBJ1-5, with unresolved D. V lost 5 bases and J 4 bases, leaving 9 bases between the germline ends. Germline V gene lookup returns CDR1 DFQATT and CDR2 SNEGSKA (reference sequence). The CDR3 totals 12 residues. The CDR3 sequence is CSAPRGNQPQHF. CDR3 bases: TGCAGTGCTCCCCGCGGGAATCAGCCCCAGCATTTT.

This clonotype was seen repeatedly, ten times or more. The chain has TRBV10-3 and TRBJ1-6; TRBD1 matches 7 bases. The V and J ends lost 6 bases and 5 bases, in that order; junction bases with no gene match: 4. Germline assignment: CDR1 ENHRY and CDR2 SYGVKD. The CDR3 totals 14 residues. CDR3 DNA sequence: TGTGCCATCAGAAAGACAGGGAATAATTCACCCCTCCACTTT. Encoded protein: CAIRKTGNNSPLHF.

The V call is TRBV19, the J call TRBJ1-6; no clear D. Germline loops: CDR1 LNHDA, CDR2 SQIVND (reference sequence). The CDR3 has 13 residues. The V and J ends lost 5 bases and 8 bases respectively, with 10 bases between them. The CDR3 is CASSLPRDSPLHF. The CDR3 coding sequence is TGTGCCAGTAGTCTCCCGCGGGATTCACCCCTCCACTTT.

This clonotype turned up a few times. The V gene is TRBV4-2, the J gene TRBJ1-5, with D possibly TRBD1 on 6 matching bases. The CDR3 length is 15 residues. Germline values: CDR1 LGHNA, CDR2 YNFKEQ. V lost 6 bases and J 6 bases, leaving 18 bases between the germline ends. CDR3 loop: CASRQPGGLRQPQHF. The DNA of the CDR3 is TGTGCCAGCAGACAACCCGGGGGCCTTCGTCAGCCCCAGCATTTT.

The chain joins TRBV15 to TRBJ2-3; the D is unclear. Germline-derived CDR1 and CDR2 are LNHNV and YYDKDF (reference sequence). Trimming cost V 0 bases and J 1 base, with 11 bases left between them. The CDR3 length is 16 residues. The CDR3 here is CATSRDKWRGTDTQYF. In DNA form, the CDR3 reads TGTGCCACCAGCAGAGATAAATGGCGTGGCACAGATACGCAGTATTTT.

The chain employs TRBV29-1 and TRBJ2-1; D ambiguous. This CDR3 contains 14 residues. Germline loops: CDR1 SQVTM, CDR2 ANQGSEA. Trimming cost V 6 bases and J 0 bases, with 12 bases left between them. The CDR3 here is CSVSIKDSYNEQFF. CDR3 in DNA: TGCAGCGTCTCGATCAAGGACTCCTACAATGAGCAGTTCTTC.

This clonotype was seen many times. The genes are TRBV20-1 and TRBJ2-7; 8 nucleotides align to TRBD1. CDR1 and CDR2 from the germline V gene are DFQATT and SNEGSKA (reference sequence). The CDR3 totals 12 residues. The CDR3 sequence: CSGTTGVDEQYF. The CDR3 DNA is TGCAGCGGAACGACAGGGGTCGACGAGCAGTACTTC.

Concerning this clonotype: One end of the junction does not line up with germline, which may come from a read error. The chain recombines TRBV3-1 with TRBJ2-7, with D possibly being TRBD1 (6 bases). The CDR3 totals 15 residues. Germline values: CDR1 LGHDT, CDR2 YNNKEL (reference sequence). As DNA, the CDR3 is TGTGCCAGCTGCCAATACAGGGATCTCTCCTACGAGCAGTACTTC. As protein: CASCQYRDLSYEQYF.

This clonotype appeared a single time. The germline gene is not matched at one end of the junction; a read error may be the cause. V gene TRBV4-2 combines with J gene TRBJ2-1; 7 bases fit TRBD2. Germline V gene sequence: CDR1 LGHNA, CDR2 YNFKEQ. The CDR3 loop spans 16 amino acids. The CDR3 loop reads CASSQDGTNRYNERFF. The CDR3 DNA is TGTGCCAGCAGCCAAGATGGGACTAATCGATACAATGAGCGGTTCTTC.

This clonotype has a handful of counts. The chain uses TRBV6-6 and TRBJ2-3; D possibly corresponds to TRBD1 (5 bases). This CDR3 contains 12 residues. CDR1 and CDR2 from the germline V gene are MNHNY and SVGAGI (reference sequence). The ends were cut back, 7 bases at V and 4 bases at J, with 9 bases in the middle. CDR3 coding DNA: TGTGCCAGCAAAATAGGGGCAGATACGCAGTATTTT. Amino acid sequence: CASKIGADTQYF.

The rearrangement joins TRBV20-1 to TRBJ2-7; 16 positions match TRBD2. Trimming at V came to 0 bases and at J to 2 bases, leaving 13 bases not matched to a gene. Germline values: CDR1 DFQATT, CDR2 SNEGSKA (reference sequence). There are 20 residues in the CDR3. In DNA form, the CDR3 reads TGCAGTGCTAGAGACCAAAAGCAGACCGGGACTAGCGGGAGGGCCTACGAGCAGTACTTC. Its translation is CSARDQKQTGTSGRAYEQYF.

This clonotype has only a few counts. This chain's CDR3 is CASSVDEGGEQFF. CDR3 DNA sequence: TGTGCCAGCAGCGTAGATGAGGGGGGTGAGCAGTTCTTC. This chain uses TRBV9 with TRBJ2-1, with D possibly called TRBD1 or TRBD2 (6 bases each). Deletions cut 0 bases from V and 9 bases from J, with 10 bases between. There are 13 residues in the CDR3. Germline V gene lookup returns CDR1 SGDLS and CDR2 YYNGEE.

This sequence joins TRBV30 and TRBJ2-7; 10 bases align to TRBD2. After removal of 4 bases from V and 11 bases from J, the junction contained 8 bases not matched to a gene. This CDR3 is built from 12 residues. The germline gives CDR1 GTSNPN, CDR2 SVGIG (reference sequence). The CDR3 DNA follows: TGTGCCTGGATGGGTAGCGGGGGGTACGAGTACTTC. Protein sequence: CAWMGSGGYEYF.

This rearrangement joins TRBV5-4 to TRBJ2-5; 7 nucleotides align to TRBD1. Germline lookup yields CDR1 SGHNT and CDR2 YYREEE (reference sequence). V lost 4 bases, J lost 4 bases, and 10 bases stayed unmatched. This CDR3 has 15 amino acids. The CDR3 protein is CASSARQGQRETQYF. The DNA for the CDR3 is TGTGCCAGCAGCGCTCGACAGGGACAAAGAGAGACCCAGTACTTC.

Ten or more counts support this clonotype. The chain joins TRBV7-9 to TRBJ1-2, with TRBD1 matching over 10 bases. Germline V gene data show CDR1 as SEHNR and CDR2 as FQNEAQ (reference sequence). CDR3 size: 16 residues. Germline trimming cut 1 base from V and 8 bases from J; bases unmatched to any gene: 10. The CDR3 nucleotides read TGTGCCAGCAGCTTAGAGGGGACAGGGGATATCGGCGGCTACACCTTC. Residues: CASSLEGTGDIGGYTF.

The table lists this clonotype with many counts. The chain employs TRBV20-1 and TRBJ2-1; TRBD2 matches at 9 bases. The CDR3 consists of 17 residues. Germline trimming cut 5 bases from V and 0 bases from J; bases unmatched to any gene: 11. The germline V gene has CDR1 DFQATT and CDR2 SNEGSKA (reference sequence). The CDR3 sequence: CSAGLSSGRTSYNEQFF. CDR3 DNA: TGCAGTGCTGGGTTGAGTAGCGGGAGAACCTCCTACAATGAGCAGTTCTTC.

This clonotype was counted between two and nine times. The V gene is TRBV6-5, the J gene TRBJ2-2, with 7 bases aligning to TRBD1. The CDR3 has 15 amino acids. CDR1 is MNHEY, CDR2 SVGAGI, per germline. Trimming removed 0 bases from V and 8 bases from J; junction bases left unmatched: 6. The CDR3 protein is CASSYSNRGLGELFF. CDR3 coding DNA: TGTGCCAGCAGTTACTCAAACAGGGGTTTGGGGGAGCTGTTTTTT.

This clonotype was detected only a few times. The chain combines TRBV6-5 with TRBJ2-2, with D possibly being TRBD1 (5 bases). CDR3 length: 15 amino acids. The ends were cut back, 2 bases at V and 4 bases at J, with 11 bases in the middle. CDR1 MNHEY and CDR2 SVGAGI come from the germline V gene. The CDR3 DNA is TGTGCCAGCAGTTACAAGGGGCCCAGCACCGGGGAGCTGTTTTTT. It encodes CASSYKGPSTGELFF.

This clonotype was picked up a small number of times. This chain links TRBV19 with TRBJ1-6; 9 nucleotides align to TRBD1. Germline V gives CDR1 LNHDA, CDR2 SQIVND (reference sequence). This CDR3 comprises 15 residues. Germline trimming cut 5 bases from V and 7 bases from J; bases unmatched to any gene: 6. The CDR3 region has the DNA TGTGCCAGTAGTGAATCGGGACAGGGAAATTCACCCCTCCACTTT. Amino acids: CASSESGQGNSPLHF.

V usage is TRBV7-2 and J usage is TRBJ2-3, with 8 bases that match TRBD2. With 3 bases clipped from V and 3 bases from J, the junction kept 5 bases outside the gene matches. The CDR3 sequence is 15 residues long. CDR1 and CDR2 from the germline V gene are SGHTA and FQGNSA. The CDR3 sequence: CASSFRSGRTDTQYF. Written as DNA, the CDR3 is TGTGCCAGCAGCTTTAGAAGCGGGAGAACAGATACGCAGTATTTT.

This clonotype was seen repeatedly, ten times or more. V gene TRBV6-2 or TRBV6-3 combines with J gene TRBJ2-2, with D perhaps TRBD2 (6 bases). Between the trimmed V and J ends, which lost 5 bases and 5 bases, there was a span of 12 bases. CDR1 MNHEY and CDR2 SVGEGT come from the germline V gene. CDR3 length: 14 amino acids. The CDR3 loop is CASSVGGRTGELFF. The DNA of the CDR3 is TGTGCCAGCAGTGTGGGAGGAAGGACCGGGGAGCTGTTTTTT.

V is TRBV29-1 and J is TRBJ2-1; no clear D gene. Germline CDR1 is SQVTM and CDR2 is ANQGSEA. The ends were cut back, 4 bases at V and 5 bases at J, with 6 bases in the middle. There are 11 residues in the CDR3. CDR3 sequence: CSVARHNEQFF. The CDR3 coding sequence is TGCAGCGTTGCCAGACACAATGAGCAGTTCTTC.

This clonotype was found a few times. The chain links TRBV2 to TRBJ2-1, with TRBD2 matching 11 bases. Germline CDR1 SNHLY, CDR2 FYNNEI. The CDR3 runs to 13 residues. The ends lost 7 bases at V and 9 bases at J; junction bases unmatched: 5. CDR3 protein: CASKLAGAGEQFF. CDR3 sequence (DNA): TGTGCCAGCAAACTAGCGGGGGCCGGTGAGCAGTTCTTC.